This T cell receptor beta chain was sequenced during a study of shared clonotypes between healthy human individuals. Study results and caveats: A generally larger estimated richness was seen in naive subsets than in memory subsets. Researchers sampled blood only, noting tissue repertoires likely differ.

CDR1 and CDR2 (germline): SGHTA, FQGNSA. The CDR3 is 15 amino acids. V was trimmed by 3 bases and J by 6 bases, leaving 18 bases between them. The authors divided CD4+ cells into CD45RA+ naive and CD45RA-negative memory subsets. A word on this clone: Its antigen is undetermined.

Method: immunoSEQ multiplex PCR; TCRdb's copy keeps in-frame clones and lacks some. The sample has 2 million to 2.5 million clones, around 92% seen once. This chain connects TRBV7-2 to TRBJ2-7, with TRBD1 as a possible D gene (6 bases). This receptor was taken from a man younger than 35 in good health. Some clones in this sample may be carry-over from other donors' samples. Sequencing was performed on naive CD4+ T cells from PBMCs. Subset here: CD45RA+ positively selected. The CDR3 loop is CASSFDRSPPREQYF. CDR3 in DNA: TGTGCCAGCAGCTTCGACAGGAGCCCCCCACGCGAGCAGTACTTC.